This T cell receptor beta chain emerged from a study of blood T cells in healthy people across ages. Study findings and constraints: Changes in expanded clonotypes were possibly confounded, as the CMV status of donors was unknown. Age brought a roughly linear fall in TCR beta diversity measured per million T cells.

The CDR3 has 14 amino acids. V shed 8 bases and J shed 3 bases, with 16 bases lying between them. Germline lookup yields CDR1 MDHEN and CDR2 SYDVKM. Using a J-beta primer mix together with a sample-barcoded 5' primer, a second PCR was run for roughly 6 to 11 cycles. There were at least 3 million CDR3-containing paired-end reads obtained from each sample. MiXCR was run by TCRdb on the 5' RACE reads, yielding one entry per CDR3 protein. This sample carries about 1.8 million distinct CDR3 sequences, roughly 52% of them seen once, and the ten largest clones take around 2.1%. A remark on this clonotype: The antigen is not known.

The rearrangement joins TRBV28 to TRBJ2-5; TRBD1 or TRBD2 may be the D gene (5 bases each). This receptor was obtained from a woman in her forties in good health. Sequences were obtained from blood. The CDR3 bases are TGTGCCAGCGGTCGAGGGGTGTTAGAAGAGACCCAGTACTTC. Its protein product is CASGRGVLEETQYF.